The 10 T cell receptor beta chains reported below all come from one sample, sequenced in a study of blood T cell repertoires in COVID-19. The assay was immunoSEQ multiplex PCR, and TCRdb's table has in-frame clones only and misses some. The sample consists of approximately 240,000 clones, 88% of them appearing once. The sequenced sample was peripheral blood. These receptors all stem from a woman aged 40 to 49 who had recovered from COVID-19.

Written as DNA, the CDR3 is TGTGCCAGCAGTCTACAGACCTGGACAGGGAAAACAGATACGCAGTATTTT. Amino acid sequence: CASSLQTWTGKTDTQYF. The gene calls are TRBV27 and TRBJ2-3; TRBD1 matches 8 bases. Trimming at V came to 5 bases and at J to 3 bases, leaving 13 bases not matched to a gene. Germline CDR1 reads MNHEY; CDR2 reads SMNVEV (reference sequence). The CDR3 is 17 amino acids.

This rearrangement joins TRBV19 to TRBJ1-3; D may be TRBD1 (6 bases). Germline CDR1 reads LNHDA; CDR2 reads SQIVND (reference sequence). Trimming shortened V by 3 bases and J by 0 bases, and 21 bases separated the two germline ends. This CDR3 is built from 19 residues. For the CDR3, the DNA is TGTGCCAGTAGTATCTCGTCGGGGGGGGCCAAATACTCTGGAAACACCATATATTTT. This encodes CASSISSGGAKYSGNTIYF.

The V gene is TRBV6-5, the J gene TRBJ2-7; 8 bases match TRBD2. This CDR3 is built from 15 residues. Unmatched junction bases numbered 2, after V lost 0 bases and J lost 1 base. Germline CDR1 and CDR2: MNHEY and SVGAGI. Here the CDR3 DNA reads TGTGCCAGCAGTTACTCCCGGGAGGGGTCCTACGAGCAGTACTTC. Its protein product is CASSYSREGSYEQYF.

The rearrangement uses TRBV10-1 and TRBJ2-3; 7 nucleotides match TRBD2. Germline V gene sequence: CDR1 WNHNN, CDR2 SYGVQD (reference sequence). V gave up 2 bases and J gave up 8 bases; unmatched junction bases: 10. The CDR3 has 15 amino acids. The CDR3 nucleotides are TGCGCCAGCAGTGAGACTAGCGAGGAGTGTTGTACGCAGTATTTT. Translated: CASSETSEECCTQYF.

There are a few counts of this clone. This specimen includes other DNA sequences encoding the same CDR3. This chain connects TRBV7-2 to TRBJ2-1, with TRBD2 identical over 7 bases. Trimming cost V 0 bases and J 4 bases; bases outside gene matches: 0. Looked up from germline, CDR1 is SGHTA and CDR2 is FQGNSA. CDR3 size: 14 residues. Here the CDR3 reads CASSLAGGYNEQFF. CDR3 bases: TGTGCCAGCAGCTTAGCGGGGGGGTACAATGAGCAGTTCTTC.

This rearrangement joins TRBV7-3 to TRBJ2-3; D is perhaps TRBD2 (6 bases). Trimming pared 3 bases from V and 2 bases from J, leaving 9 bases between. The germline V gene encodes CDR1 SGHTA and CDR2 FQGTGA. The CDR3 loop spans 14 amino acids. The CDR3 DNA follows: TGTGCCAGCAGCTTTGGGGGGTCCACAGATACGCAGTATTTT. Amino acids: CASSFGGSTDTQYF.

This clone was seen only once. CDR3 DNA: TGTGCCAGCAGCCCCCGGACTAGCGCCCCGAGGAGGTACGAGCAGTACTTC. Amino acids: CASSPRTSAPRRYEQYF. The chain uses TRBV7-9 and TRBJ2-7; 9 nucleotides agree with TRBD2. The length of the CDR3 is 17 residues. Germline CDR1 is SEHNR and CDR2 is FQNEAQ (reference sequence). With V trimmed by 5 bases and J by 4 bases, 15 bases remained unmatched.

The chain employs TRBV18 and TRBJ1-4; a possible D gene is TRBD1 (6 bases). Per the germline V gene, CDR1 is KGHSH and CDR2 is LQKENI. This CDR3 has 15 amino acids. The V end was cut by 3 bases, the J end by 8 bases, with 16 bases between. CDR3: CASSPTQGKREKLFF. The CDR3 bases are TGTGCCAGCTCACCCACCCAGGGGAAAAGGGAAAAACTGTTTTTT.

CDR3 region: CATSRGRTGGIRSQPQHF. The CDR3 DNA is TGTGCCACCAGCAGAGGTAGGACAGGGGGTATTCGTAGTCAGCCCCAGCATTTT. The V gene is TRBV15, the J gene TRBJ1-5; 10 nucleotides agree with TRBD1. V trimming: 1 base; J trimming: 6 bases; junction bases outside the gene matches: 12. The CDR3 totals 18 residues. Looked up from germline, CDR1 is LNHNV and CDR2 is YYDKDF (reference sequence).

The chain combines TRBV7-3 with TRBJ2-3, with 7 positions matching TRBD2. CDR1 SGHTA and CDR2 FQGTGA come from the germline V gene. The CDR3 is 20 residues long. After removal of 2 bases from V and 1 base from J, the junction contained 18 bases not matched to a gene. CDR3 in DNA: TGTGCCAGCAGCTTATTGGGGGGAGGGTTTTCGAAAACCCGCACAGATACGCAGTATTTT. Protein: CASSLLGGGFSKTRTDTQYF.